This T cell receptor beta chain was captured in a study of regulatory T cells in long-lasting Graves disease (dated by TCRdb to 2020 to 2023). Regarding the research as a whole: Newly diagnosed Graves' disease patients had taken antithyroid drugs for less than 3 months. Patients with persistent Graves' disease were compared with patients with newly diagnosed Graves' disease using TCR sequencing and RNA sequencing of peripheral blood. The study took place in China and was registered as a clinical trial. A total of around 35 samples underwent TCR sequencing, from around 13 patients with persistent Graves' disease and 20 or so patients with newly diagnosed Graves' disease.

With respect to this clonotype: The antigen it binds to is not known. No base quality values were provided; no much bigger clone lies one nucleotide off.

Receptor libraries were prepared by multiplex PCR. Sequencing took place on an Illumina HiSeq 4000. CDR3 regions were amplified by Arm-PCR with iRepertoire HTBI primers to construct TCR beta libraries. Before sequencing, the PCR products underwent gel purification. Processing in the source paper ran as follows. Across samples, roughly 60 TRBV and 14 TRBJ segments were identified and used for gene usage analysis of CDR3 amino acid clonotypes. COPE and FqMerger were used to merge filtered high-quality paired reads into contigs. Contigs were aligned with BLAST to IMGT TRBV, TRBD and TRBJ reference genes, and CDR3 was defined per IMGT. Any clonotype with a frequency above 0.1% was counted as a highly expanded clone. Shannon entropy was used to measure repertoire diversity, and the Gini coefficient was used to measure V-J evenness. Clonotypes shared by more than one individual were considered public. In TCRdb, the public reads were trimmed at Q25 with fastp and aligned with MiXCR, with productive beta chains retained. CDR3 protein sequences are deduplicated, and each keeps its most common genes and DNA. The V and J calls and clone size are TCRdb's, not the authors'. The sample table lists 400,000 to 450,000 distinct CDR3 sequences, approximately 15% of them with a count of one. The ten biggest clones cover approximately 15% of the sample.

In the paper's terms, the time point label means: newly diagnosed GD, antithyroid drugs for less than 3 months. RNA was extracted from PBMCs in TRIzol for both TCR sequencing and RNA sequencing. The diagnosis of Graves' disease followed American Thyroid Association guidelines. Recruitment of patients was carried out at an endocrinology department in Xi'an, China. From each patient, approximately 9.9 milliliters of peripheral blood was collected into an EDTA anticoagulant tube. Ficoll Paque Plus density gradient separation was used to isolate PBMCs, and no further T cell sorting was done. RNA quality was checked with an Agilent 2100 Bioanalyzer and agarose gel, and concentration with a NanoDrop 2000. The CDR3, from cysteine to phenylalanine, totals 13 residues. Only the CDR3 DNA stays, 39 bases, in frame from base 1. The germline V gene supplies CDR1 MGHRA and CDR2 YSYEKL. After removal of 6 bases from V and 5 bases from J, the junction retains 6 bases not matched to a gene.

Points the paper makes about the study in general: Preferential use of TRBV28, TRBJ1-2 and TRBJ2-5 was observed in persistent disease, whereas TRBV20-1 and TRBJ2-1 were favored in newly diagnosed disease. More public clonotypes were shared among persistent patients (under 3,000) than among newly diagnosed patients (under 1,000). Sequencing and analysis were limited to the TCR beta chain. The small sample size was acknowledged by the authors as a limitation that may reduce accuracy. Because the primary lesion, thyroid tissue, could not be accessed, the study looked at peripheral blood alone. Persistent Graves' disease patients showed lower TCR Shannon entropy and fewer highly expanded clones than newly diagnosed patients, suggesting clonal expansion.

The sample was also linked to a second study, of T cells in Graves' hyperthyroidism and ophthalmopathy. Looking at the second paper: Stable Graves' hyperthyroidism was defined as the absence of progression to ophthalmopathy over 18 months of follow-up. The hyperthyroidism patients were between 18 and 65 years old and newly diagnosed, with a disease duration of less than 2 months. Any patient with an uncontrolled infection, another autoimmune disease, pregnancy or lactation was excluded. Diagnoses relied on clinical symptoms, serum thyroxine and TRAb, thyroid ultrasound and orbital computed tomography. The first round of RT-PCR for the TCR CDR3 was performed with the HTBI primer set and the Qiagen OneStep RT-PCR kit. Blood samples also contained most of the expanded thyroid clonotypes (frequency above 0.001), which suggests that blood repertoires may reflect thyroid immune responses. A model built on a 13 V-J signature distinguished ophthalmopathy from stable hyperthyroidism, reaching roughly 88% sensitivity and around 81% specificity in cross-validation and 80%/75% in testing. In validation, progression to ophthalmopathy was predicted by the model with 65% to 71% sensitivity and 72% to 85% specificity, a median of 6.5 months before onset. TCR V-J signatures able to tell the groups apart were searched for in a discovery cohort of about a hundred patients, of whom fewer than 45 had Graves' ophthalmopathy and roughly 57 had stable Graves' hyperthyroidism. Prospective prediction of ophthalmopathy was tested in an independent validation cohort of fewer than 20 hyperthyroidism patients and around 16 patients who later progressed to ophthalmopathy. For training and testing, the roughly 100 patients in the discovery cohort were randomly divided in a 7:3 ratio. In addition, the study compared T-cell repertoires in thyroid tissue and in blood from roughly six Graves' hyperthyroidism patients. After blood sampling, hyperthyroidism patients were treated with methimazole at a starting dose of 30 mg daily, and ophthalmopathy patients were treated with high-dose intravenous methylprednisolone. A second multiplex PCR round built the libraries, followed by size selection and purification. Paired-end sequencing of the libraries was performed with 100 bp reads on an Illumina HiSeq2000. Raw data were processed with SOAPnuke, discarding reads with adapters, uncalled bases, mean Phred below 15, or no exact constant-primer or identifier match. High-quality paired reads were merged with COPE v1.2.5, and unique nucleotide sequences were defined as clonotypes. MiTCR v1.1 was used to align clonotypes to the IMGT TRBV, TRBD and TRBJ reference segments. Only V-J combinations with frequency above 0.0001, covering about 99% of repertoires, were analysed. A TCS score was defined as the ratio of F50 (clonal expansion) to E x V (chaos), with BLOSUM62-based TCRdist applied between CDR3 peptides within each V-J. Welch's t-statistics and random forest reduced 514 V-J features to around 14, which were used in a naive Bayes classifier (R e1071). Sample size was not statistically predetermined, and investigators were not blinded to group allocation. TCR Vbeta CDR3 sequencing of 135 peripheral blood samples (43 ophthalmopathy, over 70 hyperthyroidism and 17 progressor patients) is reported in the paper.

The TCR originated in a woman in her twenties or thirties with Graves disease. Donor details come from another sample of the same person, matched by shared clones. Sequenced here: peripheral blood mononuclear cells (PBMCs), sampled at new diagnosis, from a patient treated with antithyroid drugs. The chain uses TRBV4-1 and TRBJ2-7, with 8 junctional bases fitting TRBD1. The CDR3 in this case is CASRAGTGDEQYF. The DNA is TGCGCCAGCAGGGCCGGGACAGGCGACGAGCAGTACTTC.